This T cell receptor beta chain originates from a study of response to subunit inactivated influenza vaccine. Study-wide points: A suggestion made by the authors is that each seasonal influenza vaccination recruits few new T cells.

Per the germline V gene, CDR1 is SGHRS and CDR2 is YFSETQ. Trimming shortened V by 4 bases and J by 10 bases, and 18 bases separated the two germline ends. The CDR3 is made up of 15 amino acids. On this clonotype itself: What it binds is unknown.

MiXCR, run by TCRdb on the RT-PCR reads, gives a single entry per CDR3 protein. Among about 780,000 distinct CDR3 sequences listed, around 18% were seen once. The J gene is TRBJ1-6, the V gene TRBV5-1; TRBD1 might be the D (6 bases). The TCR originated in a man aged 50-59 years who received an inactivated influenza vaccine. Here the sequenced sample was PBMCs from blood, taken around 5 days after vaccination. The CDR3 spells CASSPASGGESPLHF. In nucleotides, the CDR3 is TGCGCCAGCAGCCCGGCGTCCGGGGGCGAATCACCCCTCCACTTT.